The 24 T cell receptor beta chains listed next were all sequenced from one sample in a study of spatial heterogeneity in lung cancer. The time point: sample taken at primary tumor resection. Whole RNA, which was extracted from tumor, nontumor lung tissue or frozen PBMC, was sequenced without any cell sorting. TCRdb recomputed calls from the 5' RACE reads with MiXCR, one row per CDR3 protein. The sample includes tens of thousands of distinct CDR3 sequences, about 6% seen only once; the top ten take about 9.9%. The sample in question was PBMCs, obtained at surgery. Every receptor here comes from a male donor with early-stage non-small cell lung cancer.

There are many counts of this clonotype. This chain connects TRBV2 to TRBJ1-3; no firm D call. Germline V gives CDR1 SNHLY, CDR2 FYNNEI. The V and J ends lost 3 bases and 0 bases respectively, with 9 bases between them. This CDR3 spans 15 amino acids. CDR3 DNA sequence: TGTGCCAGCAGTGATCTGGCCATCTCTGGAAACACCATATATTTT. Amino acids: CASSDLAISGNTIYF.

This clonotype has a count of ten or more. J is TRBJ1-3 and V is TRBV20-1; 7 nucleotides align to TRBD1. Germline CDR1 is DFQATT and CDR2 is SNEGSKA (reference sequence). This CDR3 has 15 residues. J was trimmed by 0 bases and V by 2 bases; bases with no gene match: 4. This CDR3 is CSARPGQSSGNTIYF. CDR3 sequence (DNA): TGCAGTGCTAGACCGGGACAGAGCTCTGGAAACACCATATATTTT.

In its sample, this clonotype was seen a few times. The V call is TRBV12-3 or TRBV12-4, the J call TRBJ1-1, with TRBD1 matching 7 bases. V was clipped by 5 bases and J by 3 bases; unmatched bases: 3. The CDR3 length is 13 residues. CDR3 coding DNA: TGTGCCAGCAGTCTGGACAGGTACACTGAAGCTTTCTTT. The encoded protein is CASSLDRYTEAFF.

The sample holds a few counts of this clonotype. The V call is TRBV3-1, the J call TRBJ2-5; TRBD2 is a possible D gene (5 bases). CDR1 and CDR2 (germline): LGHDT, YNNKEL (reference sequence). The CDR3 totals 12 residues. Trimming shortened V by 4 bases and J by 5 bases, and 8 bases separated the two germline ends. The CDR3 region is CASSPWEETQYF. The CDR3 bases are TGTGCCAGCAGCCCCTGGGAGGAGACCCAGTACTTC.

On this clonotype: Being one base from a much bigger clone, this may be a read error. The chain combines TRBV6-6 with TRBJ2-2, with D tentatively TRBD2 (5 bases). Germline CDR1 MNHNY, CDR2 SVGAGI (reference sequence). There are 13 residues in the CDR3. CDR3 amino acids: CASNSWNTGEPFF. The CDR3 nucleotides are TGTGCCAGCAATTCGTGGAACACCGGGGAGCCGTTTTTT.

This clonotype qualifies as medium-sized. The J gene is TRBJ2-5, the V gene TRBV11-3; 12 bases match TRBD2. V lost 4 bases and J lost 2; bases outside the gene matches: 5. The CDR3 consists of 16 residues. CDR1 SGHNT and CDR2 YENEEA come from the germline V gene. The CDR3 DNA reads as TGTGCCAGCAGCTCTACACTAGCGGGGGGACAAGAGACCCAGTACTTC. Its protein is CASSSTLAGGQETQYF.

This clonotype was observed a handful of times. The V and J genes are TRBV24-1 and TRBJ2-5; 11 nucleotides line up with TRBD2. V lost 3 bases to trimming and J lost 3 bases; unmatched junction nucleotides: 2. Germline V lookup: CDR1 KGHDR, CDR2 SFDVKD. This CDR3 contains 15 residues. CDR3 bases: TGTGCCACCAGTGATATACTAGCGGGGGAAGAGACCCAGTACTTC. Translating it yields CATSDILAGEETQYF.

This clonotype showed up many times. This rearrangement joins TRBV12-3 or TRBV12-4 to TRBJ1-2; 7 bases fit TRBD1. The CDR3 runs 13 residues. The V and J ends lost 4 bases and 8 bases, in that order; junction bases with no gene match: 7. For the CDR3, the DNA is TGTGCCAGCAGTTGGACAGGAGGCGGAGGCTACACCTTC. Protein: CASSWTGGGGYTF.

Ten or more counts support this clonotype. This chain links TRBV20-1 with TRBJ1-1; D ambiguous. The germline V gene has CDR1 DFQATT and CDR2 SNEGSKA (reference sequence). The CDR3 contains 14 residues. V was clipped by 6 bases and J by 2 bases, with 16 bases between them. The CDR3 loop is CSAADKQINTEAFF. CDR3 in DNA: TGCAGTGCAGCCGACAAGCAAATCAACACTGAAGCTTTCTTT.

By proportion, this clonotype is medium-sized. The chain has TRBV5-1 and TRBJ2-7; D remains unclear. This CDR3 spans 13 amino acids. V shed 2 bases and J shed 1 base, with 7 bases lying between them. Germline values: CDR1 SGHRS, CDR2 YFSETQ. The CDR3 nucleotides read TGCGCCAGCAGCTTTACAGTTTCCTACGAGCAGTACTTC. Its translation: CASSFTVSYEQYF.

This clonotype was counted at least ten times. The gene calls are TRBV7-2 and TRBJ2-3, with TRBD2 matching over 10 bases. Germline V gives CDR1 SGHTA, CDR2 FQGNSA. The length of the CDR3 is 16 residues. V lost 0 bases, J lost 4 bases, and 4 bases stayed unmatched. The CDR3 DNA is TGTGCCAGCAGCTTAGCTCCTAGCGGGGGATCAGATACGCAGTATTTT. This gives the protein CASSLAPSGGSDTQYF. The full variable domain, in which reference TRBV7-2 and TRBJ2-3 provide the parts outside the CDR3, is GAGVSQSPSNKVTEKGKDVELRCDPISGHTALYWYRQSLGQGLEFLIYFQGNSAPDKSGLPSDRFSAERTGGSVSTLTIQRTQQEDSAVYLCASSLAPSGGSDTQYFGPGTRLTVL.

V gene TRBV20-1 combines with J gene TRBJ2-5; TRBD2 is a possible D gene (6 bases). CDR3 size: 16 residues. Germline assignment: CDR1 DFQATT and CDR2 SNEGSKA (reference sequence). V gave up 6 bases and J gave up 1 base, with 21 bases separating them. The CDR3 coding sequence is TGCAGTGCCAAACTCGCTTCTCTAGCGCTCCAAGAGACCCAGTACTTC. Translated, it gives CSAKLASLALQETQYF.

This clonotype was observed at least ten times. V and J are TRBV20-1 and TRBJ1-5, with D uncertain. Trimming cost V 5 bases and J 1 base, with 6 bases left between them. CDR1 and CDR2 (germline): DFQATT, SNEGSKA (reference sequence). The CDR3 totals 12 residues. CDR3 DNA sequence: TGCAGTGCTTACACCAGCAATCAGCCCCAGCATTTT. Translated, it gives CSAYTSNQPQHF.

This clonotype was picked up many times. The rearrangement joins TRBV11-2 to TRBJ2-5; D is perhaps TRBD1 (5 bases). There are 15 residues in the CDR3. With 5 bases removed from V and 3 bases from J, the gap between germline ends came to 16 bases. In germline, CDR1 is SGHAT, CDR2 FQNNGV. The CDR3 protein is CASSPKGGREETQYF. CDR3 DNA sequence: TGTGCCAGCAGCCCGAAGGGCGGCAGGGAAGAGACCCAGTACTTC.

The V and J genes are TRBV5-4 and TRBJ2-1; TRBD2 matches 8 bases. This CDR3 is built from 17 residues. Germline-derived CDR1 and CDR2 are SGHNT and YYREEE (reference sequence). The V and J ends lost 4 bases and 0 bases, in that order; junction bases with no gene match: 9. The CDR3 sequence: CASSMAGGWSSYNEQFF. As DNA, the CDR3 is TGTGCCAGCAGCATGGCGGGGGGATGGAGCTCCTACAATGAGCAGTTCTTC.

This clonotype has at least ten counts. The chain employs TRBV20-1 and TRBJ1-1; D is unresolved. Between the trimmed V and J ends, which lost 0 bases and 3 bases, there was a span of 17 bases. Germline loops: CDR1 DFQATT, CDR2 SNEGSKA (reference sequence). The CDR3 is 16 amino acids. In nucleotides, the CDR3 is TGCAGTGCTAGAGATCCCCGTGTCGGCCAGTACACTGAAGCTTTCTTT. Amino acids: CSARDPRVGQYTEAFF.

Many counts were recorded for this clonotype. This chain joins TRBV5-1 and TRBJ2-1; a weak D match, TRBD2 (5 bases). CDR3 size: 13 residues. Germline CDR1 is SGHRS and CDR2 is YFSETQ. Trimming cost V 3 bases and J 4 bases, with 8 bases left between them. For the CDR3, the DNA is TGCGCCAGCAGCTGGACTTTTTACAATGAGCAGTTCTTC. Protein: CASSWTFYNEQFF.

Only a few counts were recorded for this clonotype. V usage is TRBV3-1 and J usage is TRBJ1-1; no firm D call. The CDR3 consists of 14 residues. The V gene's germline CDR1 is LGHDT and CDR2 YNNKEL (reference sequence). With 3 bases removed from V and 1 base from J, the gap between germline ends came to 9 bases. This CDR3 reads CASSHGLANTEAFF. CDR3 in DNA: TGTGCCAGCAGCCATGGGCTGGCGAACACTGAAGCTTTCTTT.

Ten or more counts support this clonotype. CDR3 in DNA: TGTGCCAGCAGCCGGTGGACTAGCGGGGTTATCGATGAGCAGTTCTTC. Protein: CASSRWTSGVIDEQFF. The V and J genes are TRBV3-1 and TRBJ2-1; 12 bases line up with TRBD2. The junction had 9 bases not matched to a gene; V was cut back by 4 bases and J by 8 bases. The CDR3 totals 16 residues. The germline CDR1 and CDR2 sequences are LGHDT and YNNKEL (reference sequence).

This clonotype occurred many times. J is TRBJ2-1 and V is TRBV29-1, with TRBD1 matching over 8 bases. V dropped 7 bases and J dropped 7; count of bases not matched to a gene: 9. The CDR3 sequence is 13 residues long. The germline V gene encodes CDR1 SQVTM and CDR2 ANQGSEA. The CDR3 protein is CSADRALRNEQFF. The CDR3, as DNA: TGCAGCGCGGACAGGGCCTTGCGAAATGAGCAGTTCTTC.

This clonotype was found many times. The chain has TRBV6-5 and TRBJ2-5, with 8 positions matching TRBD1. The CDR3 spans 15 residues. The germline V gene encodes CDR1 MNHEY and CDR2 SVGAGI. With V trimmed by 6 bases and J by 4 bases, 10 bases remained unmatched. CDR3 protein: CASSQGAGVLETQYF. DNA for the CDR3: TGTGCCAGCAGCCAGGGGGCAGGTGTATTAGAGACCCAGTACTTC.

The J gene is TRBJ2-3, the V gene TRBV10-3; D may match TRBD1 or TRBD2 (6 bases each). Germline-derived CDR1 and CDR2 are ENHRY and SYGVKD. V was clipped by 9 bases and J by 2 bases, with 12 bases between them. The CDR3 totals 13 residues. CDR3: CAIRGGFTDTQYF. The CDR3 nucleotides read TGTGCCATACGAGGGGGGTTCACAGATACGCAGTATTTT.

This clonotype was observed a handful of times. This rearrangement joins TRBV4-3 to TRBJ2-5, with TRBD2 matching over 8 bases. Germline V lookup: CDR1 LGHNA, CDR2 YSLEER. V gave up 10 bases and J gave up 7 bases; unmatched junction bases: 14. This CDR3 comprises 14 residues. The CDR3 is CATRGTSGSGTQYF. Written as DNA, the CDR3 is TGCGCCACCCGTGGAACTAGCGGTTCAGGGACCCAGTACTTC.

This clonotype was recorded at least ten times. The chain combines TRBV7-2 with TRBJ1-6; TRBD1 might be the D (5 bases). CDR3 size: 14 residues. Germline CDR1 is SGHTA and CDR2 is FQGNSA. V was trimmed by 4 bases and J by 8 bases, leaving 12 bases between them. The CDR3 is CASSSQGAYSPLHF. CDR3 DNA sequence: TGTGCCAGCAGCTCCCAGGGAGCGTATTCACCCCTCCACTTT.